This passage covers 18 T cell receptor beta chains from one sample sequenced in a study of control samples from healthy donors and cancer patients. The method was immunoSEQ multiplex PCR; TCRdb's version includes in-frame clones alone and lacks a portion of them. The sample shows some 5,700 clones, over 60% of them seen only once. Sequencing used formalin-fixed, paraffin-embedded tissue. The receptors here all came from a male donor with melanoma.

CDR3 nucleotide sequence: TGTGCCAGCAGGCAAACGCCGAGCGCACCCCTCCACTTT. Amino acid sequence: CASRQTPSAPLHF. The chain employs TRBV9 and TRBJ1-6; D is undetermined. V lost 5 bases and J 11 bases, leaving 14 bases between the germline ends. The CDR3 is 13 amino acids. Germline lookup yields CDR1 SGDLS and CDR2 YYNGEE.

The V and J genes are TRBV7-8 and TRBJ1-6; unclear D gene. Germline V gives CDR1 SGHVS, CDR2 FQNEAQ. This CDR3 comprises 15 residues. V was cut by 9 bases and J by 0 bases, with 12 bases left in between. CDR3 nucleotides: TGTGCCAGTTGTCCCGTCGGCTCCTATAATTCACCCCTCCACTTT. This translates into CASCPVGSYNSPLHF.

This chain connects TRBV11-1 to TRBJ2-5; tentatively, D is TRBD2 (5 bases). Germline V gene lookup returns CDR1 SGHAT and CDR2 FQDESV (reference sequence). This CDR3 contains 15 residues. Trimming left V 5 bases short and J 5 bases short, with 18 bases between. The CDR3 nucleotides are TGTGCCAGCAGCAAGGCGGAGGCCGGGATGGAGACCCAGTACTTC. This encodes CASSKAEAGMETQYF.

This chain joins TRBV4-3 and TRBJ2-7, with TRBD1 as a possible D gene (5 bases). There are 15 residues in the CDR3. CDR1 LGHNA and CDR2 YSLEER come from the germline V gene. V lost 1 base, J lost 6 bases, and 16 bases lay in between. The CDR3 sequence is CASSQGGPTGFEQYF. The CDR3 DNA is TGCGCCAGCAGCCAAGGTGGGCCAACAGGCTTCGAGCAGTACTTC.

The genes are TRBV9 and TRBJ2-3, with a tentative D call TRBD2 (5 bases). The CDR3 has 19 residues. Germline-derived CDR1 and CDR2 are SGDLS and YYNGEE. V was trimmed by 0 bases and J by 3 bases, leaving 23 bases between them. DNA for the CDR3: TGTGCCAGCAGCGTAGTTCCCCTCATGCGGGCCACCTCAACAGATACGCAGTATTTT. This encodes CASSVVPLMRATSTDTQYF. The variable domain in full, with the rest retrieved from reference TRBV9 and TRBJ2-3, is DSGVTQTPKHLITATGQRVTLRCSPRSGDLSVYWYQQSLDQGLQFLIQYYNGEERAKGNILERFSAQQFPDLHSELNLSSLELGDSALYFCASSVVPLMRATSTDTQYFGPGTRLTVL.

The V gene is TRBV4-3, the J gene TRBJ1-2; weak D call: TRBD1 (6 bases). The CDR3 is 15 amino acids. Deletions cut 3 bases from V and 6 bases from J, with 17 bases between. Germline V gene sequence: CDR1 LGHNA, CDR2 YSLEER. This chain's CDR3 is CASSQLLGAKDGYTF. CDR3 nucleotide sequence: TGCGCCAGCAGCCAGCTGCTGGGGGCCAAGGATGGCTACACCTTC.

J is TRBJ2-5 and V is TRBV3-1 (or the pseudogene TRBV3-2), with unresolved D. The CDR3 loop spans 12 amino acids. Germline V CDR1 and CDR2: LGHDT, YNNKEL (reference sequence). The V gene lost 4 bases and the J gene lost 3 bases, with 6 bases spanning the gap. CDR3 loop: CASSPLEETQYF. The DNA of the CDR3 is TGTGCCAGCAGCCCGCTTGAAGAGACCCAGTACTTC.

The chain links TRBV14 to TRBJ2-5, with D possibly TRBD2 on 5 matching bases. The CDR3 runs to 15 residues. V lost 0 bases to trimming and J lost 5 bases, with 13 bases between them. The germline V gene encodes CDR1 SGHDN and CDR2 FVKESK. The CDR3 nucleotides are TGTGCCAGCAGCCAAGATCGGGTGTCGGGGGAGACCCAGTACTTC. This translates into CASSQDRVSGETQYF. The full variable domain, its missing parts supplied by reference TRBV14 and TRBJ2-5, is EAGVTQFPSHSVIEKGQTVTLRCDPISGHDNLYWYRRVMGKEIKFLLHFVKESKQDESGMPNNRFLAERTGGTYSTLKVQPAELEDSGVYFCASSQDRVSGETQYFGPGTRLLVL.

This clone was detected once. This sequence joins TRBV5-4 and TRBJ2-1; possibly TRBD1 or TRBD2 for D (6 bases each). CDR1 and CDR2 from the germline V gene are SGHNT and YYREEE (reference sequence). The CDR3 length is 15 residues. Trimming stripped 2 bases from V and 6 bases from J, with 15 bases between. In DNA form, the CDR3 reads TGTGCCAGCAGCTTAGATACCGGGGGCCGCAATGAGCAGTTCTTC. It encodes CASSLDTGGRNEQFF.

The rearrangement joins TRBV19 to TRBJ1-1; possible D gene TRBD1, 6 bases. The CDR3 contains 16 residues. V lost 4 bases, J lost 11 bases, and 26 bases lay in between. Germline loops: CDR1 LNHDA, CDR2 SQIVND (reference sequence). The CDR3 here is CASSTPRTLGGKGAFF. The CDR3 coding sequence is TGTGCCAGTAGTACCCCACGGACATTGGGGGGCAAAGGGGCTTTCTTT.

The rearrangement joins TRBV20-1 to TRBJ2-7; no definite D call. Looked up from germline, CDR1 is DFQATT and CDR2 is SNEGSKA (reference sequence). Trimming cost V 5 bases and J 3 bases, with 5 bases left between them. This CDR3 is 10 amino acids long. CDR3 bases: TGCAGTGCTGGAAACTACGAGCAGTACTTC. As protein: CSAGNYEQYF.

V usage is TRBV5-5 and J usage is TRBJ2-7; 9 bases are a match to TRBD1. The CDR3 length is 15 residues. The junction had 7 bases not matched to a gene; V was cut back by 4 bases and J by 2 bases. Germline loops: CDR1 SGHKS, CDR2 YYEKEE (reference sequence). This chain's CDR3 is CASSVTGGRTYEQYF. In DNA form, the CDR3 reads TGTGCCAGCAGCGTGACAGGGGGACGGACCTACGAGCAGTACTTC.

The chain has TRBV15 and TRBJ2-7, with a tentative D call TRBD1 (5 bases). CDR1 and CDR2 (germline): LNHNV, YYDKDF (reference sequence). V lost 0 bases and J lost 2, with 11 bases in between. The CDR3 is 15 residues long. The CDR3 protein is CATSRDLGLPYEQYF. CDR3 DNA: TGTGCCACCAGCAGAGATTTGGGGCTTCCCTACGAGCAGTACTTC.

The chain carries TRBV18 and TRBJ2-7, with D tentatively TRBD1 or TRBD2 (5 bases each). The CDR3 length is 12 residues. Germline CDR1 KGHSH, CDR2 LQKENI. V lost 10 bases and J lost 2, with 12 bases in between. Here the CDR3 reads CATGTDTYEQYF. CDR3 sequence (DNA): TGTGCCACCGGGACGGACACCTACGAGCAGTACTTC.

The chain links TRBV5-4 to TRBJ2-1, with 9 positions matching TRBD2. The CDR3 extends over 15 amino acids. Germline V gene sequence: CDR1 SGHNT, CDR2 YYREEE (reference sequence). V shed 5 bases, J shed 4 bases, and the junction held 7 bases outside the gene matches. CDR3 DNA sequence: TGTGCCAGCAGGGCCAGACTAGCGGAGTACAATGAGCAGTTCTTC. It yields the protein CASRARLAEYNEQFF.

This clone appeared a few times. The J gene is TRBJ2-3, the V gene TRBV20-1; D gene ambiguous. V was pared by 3 bases and J by 1 base, with 14 bases between. Germline V gene data show CDR1 as DFQATT and CDR2 as SNEGSKA (reference sequence). The CDR3 consists of 15 residues. CDR3 in amino acids: CSASVGIWGTDTQYF. The CDR3 DNA reads as TGCAGTGCTAGTGTAGGGATATGGGGCACAGATACGCAGTATTTT.

This clone was recorded a few times. This sequence joins TRBV18 and TRBJ2-7; D is perhaps TRBD2 (5 bases). The ends were cut back, 5 bases at V and 5 bases at J, with 16 bases in the middle. Per the germline V gene, CDR1 is KGHSH and CDR2 is LQKENI. This CDR3 spans 14 amino acids. The CDR3: CASSLSGNGHEQYF. The CDR3 bases are TGTGCCAGCTCATTGTCGGGAAATGGTCACGAGCAGTACTTC.

The V and J genes are TRBV27 and TRBJ2-7; TRBD1 matches 9 bases. V lost 6 bases to trimming and J lost 2 bases; unmatched junction nucleotides: 11. The germline V gene encodes CDR1 MNHEY and CDR2 SMNVEV (reference sequence). The CDR3 has 16 residues. The CDR3 bases are TGTGCCAGCAGCTACAGGGGGCGACGGGGGCCCTACGAGCAGTACTTC. Translating it yields CASSYRGRRGPYEQYF.